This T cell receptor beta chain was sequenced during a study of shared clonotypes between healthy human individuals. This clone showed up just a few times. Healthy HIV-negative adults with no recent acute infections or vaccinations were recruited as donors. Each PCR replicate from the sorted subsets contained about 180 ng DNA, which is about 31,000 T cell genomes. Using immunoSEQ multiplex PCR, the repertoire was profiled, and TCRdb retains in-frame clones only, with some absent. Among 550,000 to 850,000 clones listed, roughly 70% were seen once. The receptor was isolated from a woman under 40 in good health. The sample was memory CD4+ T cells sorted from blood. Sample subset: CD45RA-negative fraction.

CDR3 in amino acids: CASSGGFTTNTEAFF. In DNA, the CDR3 is TGTGCCAGCAGCGGAGGCTTTACTACGAACACTGAAGCTTTCTTT. The chain couples TRBV5-6 to TRBJ1-1; D call uncertain. The CDR3 length is 15 residues. CDR1 SGHDT and CDR2 YYEEEE come from the germline V gene. Deletions cut 4 bases from V and 1 base from J, with 14 bases between.